The 21 T cell receptor beta chains below come from one sample, sequenced in a study of OX40 agonist ivuxolimab in advanced cancers. Some clones are missing from TCRdb's copy, which holds only in-frame ones; the method was immunoSEQ multiplex PCR. The sample contains around 6,100 clones, 80% to 85% of which appear only once. Sequenced here: CD4+ or CD8+ T cells sorted from blood, sampled in a trial of the OX40 agonist ivuxolimab. The receptors shown here come from an adult with an advanced solid tumor such as melanoma, head and neck, liver or kidney cancer.

This clone has a handful of counts. The chain joins TRBV28 to TRBJ2-7; D is perhaps TRBD2 (5 bases). Germline V gene data show CDR1 as MDHEN and CDR2 as SYDVKM. V lost 5 bases and J lost 0, with 11 bases in between. CDR3 length equals 14 residues. As DNA, the CDR3 is TGTGCCAGCAGTAGGCCCCGGGGCTCCTACGAGCAGTACTTC. This codes for CASSRPRGSYEQYF.

The chain links TRBV5-6 to TRBJ2-7; D not resolved. CDR1 and CDR2 from the germline V gene are SGHDT and YYEEEE. V shed 2 bases and J shed 6 bases, with 24 bases lying between them. CDR3 length: 17 residues. The CDR3 DNA sequence: TGTGCCAGCAGCTTTAGCAGATGGTTGCGGACCGCGGCCGAGCAGTACTTC. Amino acid sequence: CASSFSRWLRTAAEQYF.

This chain connects TRBV7-9 to TRBJ1-1; 9 bases are a match to TRBD1. The germline CDR1 and CDR2 sequences are SEHNR and FQNEAQ (reference sequence). V dropped 6 bases and J dropped 4; count of bases not matched to a gene: 0. CDR3 size: 12 residues. CDR3 sequence: CASRTGGTEAFF. The CDR3 DNA sequence: TGTGCCAGCAGGACAGGGGGCACTGAAGCTTTCTTT. The variable domain in full, completed from reference TRBV7-9 and TRBJ1-1, reads DTGVSQNPRHKITKRGQNVTFRCDPISEHNRLYWYRQTLGQGPEFLTYFQNEAQLEKSRLLSDRFSAERPKGSFSTLEIQRTEQGDSAMYLCASRTGGTEAFFGQGTRLTVV.

As to this clone: At one of its ends the junction is not consistent with the germline gene, which may arise from a read error. Written as DNA, the CDR3 is TGTGCCAGCAGTGCGGGCAGGCGCTCCGACGAGCAGTACTTC. The encoded protein is CASSAGRRSDEQYF. The chain links TRBV28 to TRBJ2-7; possibly TRBD2 for D (5 bases). Germline CDR1 MDHEN, CDR2 SYDVKM. The CDR3 is 14 residues long.

This chain uses TRBV5-4 with TRBJ2-2, with D unresolved. The CDR3 is 14 residues long. In germline, CDR1 is SGHNT, CDR2 YYREEE (reference sequence). Deletions cut 0 bases from V and 5 bases from J, with 8 bases between. CDR3 nucleotide sequence: TGTGCCAGCAGCTTGGGGCAGCTTACCGGGGAGCTGTTTTTT. It translates to CASSLGQLTGELFF.

The rearrangement links TRBV19 to TRBJ1-1; 8 bases map to TRBD1. Germline assignment: CDR1 LNHDA and CDR2 SQIVND (reference sequence). After removal of 4 bases from V and 4 bases from J, the junction contained 2 bases not matched to a gene. There are 13 residues in the CDR3. The CDR3 DNA reads TGTGCCAGTAGTACCGGACAGGGCACTGAAGCTTTCTTT. This translates into CASSTGQGTEAFF.

V and J are TRBV6-5 and TRBJ2-2; tentatively, D is TRBD1 or TRBD2 (5 bases each). The CDR3 loop spans 14 amino acids. V lost 6 bases, J lost 4 bases, and 12 bases lay in between. Germline loops: CDR1 MNHEY, CDR2 SVGAGI. CDR3 sequence reads: CASRGDLATGELFF. CDR3 nucleotides: TGTGCCAGCAGGGGGGACCTGGCCACCGGGGAGCTGTTTTTT.

The rearrangement joins TRBV6-4 to TRBJ1-4; D call uncertain. V was clipped by 0 bases and J by 9 bases, with 5 bases between them. CDR3 length: 12 residues. Germline CDR1 reads MRHNA; CDR2 reads SNTAGT. The CDR3 loop reads CASSDSSQKLFF. Written as DNA, the CDR3 is TGTGCCAGCAGTGACTCGAGTCAAAAACTGTTTTTT.

This clone was observed a handful of times. The chain links TRBV2 to TRBJ2-2, with D tentatively TRBD1 (6 bases). Between the trimmed V and J ends, which lost 6 bases and 5 bases, there was a span of 10 bases. Germline CDR1 is SNHLY and CDR2 is FYNNEI. This CDR3 is built from 13 residues. The CDR3 region is CASRDSLTGELFF. DNA of the CDR3: TGTGCCAGCAGGGACAGTTTGACCGGGGAGCTGTTTTTT.

The chain recombines TRBV7-3 with TRBJ1-1, with 7 bases aligning to TRBD1. Germline V CDR1 and CDR2: SGHTA, FQGTGA. With V trimmed by 5 bases and J by 3 bases, 9 bases remained unmatched. The CDR3 contains 15 residues. The CDR3 spells CASSARQGRDTEAFF. Written as DNA, the CDR3 is TGTGCCAGCAGCGCCCGACAGGGAAGGGACACTGAAGCTTTCTTT.

V and J are TRBV11-2 and TRBJ2-3, with TRBD1 matching over 8 bases. J gave up 3 bases and V 2 bases, and 13 bases lay outside the gene matches. The CDR3 runs 18 residues. Germline CDR1 is SGHAT and CDR2 is FQNNGV. CDR3 sequence reads: CASSLLSQGAVFTDTQYF. CDR3 nucleotides: TGTGCCAGCAGCTTATTGTCCCAGGGGGCTGTATTTACAGATACGCAGTATTTT.

The rearrangement links TRBV9 to TRBJ2-2; 10 nucleotides match TRBD1. V shed 3 bases, J shed 6 bases, and the junction held 11 bases outside the gene matches. The length of the CDR3 is 17 residues. Germline V gene lookup returns CDR1 SGDLS and CDR2 YYNGEE. Here the CDR3 reads CASSDQTGQGSPGELFF. DNA of the CDR3: TGTGCCAGCAGCGACCAGACGGGACAGGGGTCCCCCGGGGAGCTGTTTTTT.

This chain joins TRBV4-1 and TRBJ1-5; 8 bases map to TRBD1. This CDR3 is 16 amino acids long. CDR1 and CDR2 (germline): MGHRA, YSYEKL. The junction had 5 bases not matched to a gene; V was cut back by 1 base and J by 3 bases. CDR3 loop: CASSQGRDRLNQPQHF. The CDR3 bases are TGCGCCAGCAGCCAAGGGCGGGACAGGCTCAATCAGCCCCAGCATTTT.

V and J are TRBV28 and TRBJ2-5; no clear D gene. This CDR3 is built from 15 residues. Per the germline V gene, CDR1 is MDHEN and CDR2 is SYDVKM. Deletions cut 4 bases from V and 5 bases from J, with 17 bases between. CDR3 amino acids: CASSSPRTHGETQYF. The CDR3 nucleotides are TGTGCCAGCAGTTCCCCCCGGACCCACGGGGAGACCCAGTACTTC.

This rearrangement joins TRBV5-1 to TRBJ2-7, with D uncertain. The V end was cut by 1 base, the J end by 4 bases, with 12 bases between. The CDR3 covers 14 residues. Germline V lookup: CDR1 SGHRS, CDR2 YFSETQ. CDR3 loop: CASSLSARGYEQYF. CDR3 sequence (DNA): TGCGCCAGCAGCTTGTCCGCGAGAGGTTACGAGCAGTACTTC.

The V and J genes are TRBV4-1 and TRBJ2-7, with 9 positions matching TRBD1. This CDR3 is 15 amino acids long. V lost 4 bases, J lost 2 bases, and 6 bases stayed unmatched. Germline V CDR1 and CDR2: MGHRA, YSYEKL. The CDR3, as DNA: TGCGCCAGCAGCCCCGGGGACAGGGCCCCCTACGAGCAGTACTTC. Its protein is CASSPGDRAPYEQYF.

V is TRBV30 and J is TRBJ1-6; D is possibly TRBD1 (5 bases). CDR1 GTSNPN and CDR2 SVGIG come from the germline V gene (reference sequence). Between the trimmed V and J ends, which lost 1 base and 10 bases, there was a span of 8 bases. The length of the CDR3 is 12 residues. CDR3 nucleotides: TGTGCCTGGAGTGCAGGGTTGTCACCCCTCCACTTT. Amino acids: CAWSAGLSPLHF.

CDR3 coding DNA: TGCGCCAGCAGCCACTTTCAGGGGTTCAATCAGCCCCAGCATTTT. Translation: CASSHFQGFNQPQHF. The chain couples TRBV4-1 to TRBJ1-5, with D possibly matching TRBD1 (6 bases). Trimming took off 3 bases at V and 3 bases at J, with 12 bases between the two ends. The V gene's germline CDR1 is MGHRA and CDR2 YSYEKL. This CDR3 is built from 15 residues.

V usage is TRBV27 and J usage is TRBJ2-1; TRBD1 matches at 8 bases. Germline values: CDR1 MNHEY, CDR2 SMNVEV (reference sequence). With V trimmed by 3 bases and J by 7 bases, 8 bases remained unmatched. The CDR3 length is 15 residues. CDR3 loop: CASSFKAGGSNEQFF. The DNA for the CDR3 is TGTGCCAGCAGTTTTAAGGCAGGGGGCTCGAATGAGCAGTTCTTC.

The chain links TRBV14 to TRBJ1-2; D is unresolved. The CDR3 runs to 13 residues. Germline V gene data show CDR1 as SGHDN and CDR2 as FVKESK. V lost 0 bases to trimming and J lost 5 bases, with 7 bases between them. The CDR3 DNA follows: TGTGCCAGCAGCCAAGACAAAAGTTATGGCTACACCTTC. Translating gives CASSQDKSYGYTF.

The chain carries TRBV6-9 and TRBJ2-7, with D maybe TRBD1 (6 bases). V was pared by 5 bases and J by 3 bases, with 11 bases between. Looked up from germline, CDR1 is MNHGY and CDR2 is SVAAGI. This CDR3 has 13 amino acids. The CDR3 region is CASSHRGGYEQYF. The CDR3 bases are TGTGCCAGCAGTCACCGAGGGGGCTACGAGCAGTACTTC.